The entry that follows covers one TCR beta chain sequence. The data derive from a study of blood T cell repertoires in COVID-19. CDR3 length: 13 amino acids. Germline lookup yields CDR1 LGHDT and CDR2 YNNKEL (reference sequence). V shed 4 bases and J shed 7 bases, with 14 bases lying between them. The authors' processing: How many nucleated cells were present was estimated from reference gene primer amplification. TCRdb's copy holds only in-frame clones and misses some; the assay was immunoSEQ multiplex PCR. V and J calls and clone size are given by that table; D and trimming were obtained from the DNA. This table holds under 70,000 clones, around 87% found once.

Material: peripheral blood. The chain carries TRBV3-1 (or the pseudogene TRBV3-2) and TRBJ2-7; D is unclear. The source is a man between 60 and 70 years old with active COVID-19. The CDR3: CASSRGLPKEQYF. The CDR3 nucleotides are TGTGCCAGCAGCCGCGGCCTACCGAAAGAGCAGTACTTC.